The rows below give T cell receptor beta chains drawn from one sample of a study of blood T cell repertoires in COVID-19. TCRdb's copy holds only in-frame clones and misses some; the assay was immunoSEQ multiplex PCR. The table has over 130,000 clones, 60% to 80% seen once. The specimen sequenced was PBMCs or T cells enriched from blood (not recorded which). These receptors all come from a woman between 50 and 59 years old who had recovered from COVID-19. Each CDR3 is given with its conserved first and last residue. The order of the fields is J gene, V gene, D gene, clone size, CDR3 protein, CDR3 DNA. The D gene is left open where the match is weak. Rows may omit the clone size; those that give it use once, few, many or a size class.

TRBJ1-6	TRBV6-5	TRBD1	.	CASSYSMTGSDSPLHF	TGTGCCAGCAGTTACTCAATGACAGGGAGTGATTCACCCCTCCACTTT
TRBJ2-7	TRBV29-1	.	.	CSVVAQGANYEQYF	TGCAGCGTTGTCGCCCAGGGTGCGAACTACGAGCAGTACTTC
TRBJ1-1	TRBV12-3/TRBV12-4	.	once	CASSGQMNTEAFF	TGTGCCAGCAGTGGACAGATGAACACTGAAGCTTTCTTT
TRBJ1-5	TRBV5-1	TRBD1	.	CASSERQGSEPQHF	TGCGCCAGCAGCGAAAGACAGGGATCGGAGCCCCAGCATTTT
TRBJ2-1	TRBV2	.	.	CASSEDGSSYNEQFF	TGTGCCAGCAGTGAAGATGGGAGCTCCTACAATGAGCAGTTCTTC
TRBJ2-4	TRBV30	TRBD2	.	CAWSPQQREGQDIQYF	TGTGCCTGGAGTCCCCAGCAGCGGGAGGGCCAAGACATTCAGTACTTC
TRBJ2-1	TRBV5-4	TRBD1	.	CASSYGQGVYNEQFF	TGTGCCAGCAGCTATGGACAGGGAGTCTACAATGAGCAGTTCTTC
TRBJ1-4	TRBV5-5	.	once	CASSFRGNNEKLFF	TGTGCCAGCAGCTTTCGGGGGAATAATGAAAAACTGTTTTTT
TRBJ2-4	TRBV23-1	TRBD2	.	CASNTGTSGGRAKNIQYF	TGCGCCAGCAATACCGGGACTAGCGGGGGGAGAGCCAAAAACATTCAGTACTTC
TRBJ1-2	TRBV29-1	.	once	CSVDGVPVYGYTF	TGCAGCGTTGACGGAGTGCCGGTCTATGGCTACACCTTC
TRBJ2-1	TRBV2	TRBD2	.	CASPGTSGYNEQFF	TGTGCCAGCCCCGGGACTAGCGGATACAATGAGCAGTTCTTC
TRBJ2-7	TRBV2	.	.	CASSPGTYYEQYF	TGTGCCAGCAGCCCCGGGACTTACTACGAGCAGTACTTC
TRBJ1-1	TRBV27	.	.	CASTASGAIMNTEAFF	TGTGCCAGCACCGCCTCAGGGGCTATCATGAACACTGAAGCTTTCTTT
TRBJ2-2	TRBV7-3	.	few	CASSLLGTPQNTGELFF	TGTGCCAGCAGCTTACTGGGGACACCGCAGAACACCGGGGAGCTGTTTTTT
TRBJ2-2	TRBV6-5	.	.	CASSYGQTGELFF	TGTGCCAGCAGTTACGGACAGACCGGGGAGCTGTTTTTT
TRBJ2-7	TRBV10-3	.	.	CAISDRGEQYF	TGTGCCATCAGTGACAGGGGCGAGCAGTACTTC
TRBJ2-7	TRBV16	.	.	CASSIDRSLYEQYF	TGTGCCAGCAGCATTGACAGAAGCCTATACGAGCAGTACTTC